This TCR beta chain was identified during a study of blood T cells in healthy people across ages (dated by TCRdb to 2015 to 2017). Regarding the research as a whole: In model experiments, template switching captured roughly one uniquely barcoded TCR beta cDNA molecule for every two T cells. Age-related changes in TCR beta repertoire diversity were measured in the study by deep sequencing normalized with unique cDNA molecular identifiers. The donors were divided into four age groups: young (average around 16 years), middle-aged (approximately 41), aged (around 67) and long-lived (around 87). To avoid experimental bias, donors of different ages were randomly spread across the sequencing lanes. Two additional independent replicas of 1 million unique cDNA reads from the same blood draw were analyzed for two donors (one aged 18 to 30 and one aged 80 or older).

From the germline V gene (reference sequence), CDR1 is MNHEY and CDR2 is SMNVEV. Spanning cysteine to phenylalanine, the CDR3 consists of 15 amino acids. The sequence is cut down to CDR3 DNA, 45 bases in frame from base 1. Relative to germline, V is missing 3 bases and J is missing 4 bases, with 6 bases of the junction outside any gene match. Donors were 39 systemically healthy Caucasian individuals from Russia aged 6 to 90 years. Each donor gave approximately 9.4 milliliters of peripheral blood, drawn into EDTA-treated Vacutainer tubes. PBMCs were isolated by Ficoll-Paque density-gradient centrifugation, with at least 7 million obtained per sample. Trizol reagent was used to extract total RNA from PBMCs, with at least 6 micrograms per sample. For every donor, flow cytometry on a PBMC aliquot measured the percentage of naive CD45RAhigh/CD27high T cells. Library preparation was by 5' RACE. Sequencing was carried out with an Illumina HiSeq 2500. A second PCR of about 7 to 12 cycles was run with a J-beta primer mix and a sample-barcoded 5' primer. Each TCR beta cDNA molecule received a unique molecular identifier from a template-switch 5' adaptor carrying 12 random nucleotides. At least 2.5 million CDR3-containing paired-end reads were obtained from each sample. All of the RNA was converted into first-strand cDNA using the Mint cDNA synthesis kit, with a TRBC-specific oligonucleotide serving as the primer. Following uracil-DNA glycosylase treatment, all cDNA underwent a first 18-cycle PCR with the universal primers M1SS and BC2_uni_R. The original methods were these. For normalization, 1 million high-quality reads, each with a distinct molecular identifier, were randomly selected from each sample. Reads sharing molecular identifiers were discarded rather than binned into consensus sequences. MiTCR, with a Q25 quality threshold and the strictest error-elimination algorithm, was used for CDR3 identification, clonotype clustering and error correction. A nonparametric unseen species model using Euler transformation provided a lower-bound estimate of total TCR beta diversity. Through fastp at Q25 and MiXCR, TCRdb rebuilt clones from the public reads, retaining in-frame beta chains. Entries that share a CDR3 protein sequence are merged under the most common genes and DNA. The V and J calls and clone size are TCRdb's, not the authors'. This sample gives hundreds of thousands of distinct CDR3 sequences in total; about 21% of them show up just once. The ten largest make up around 3.4% of the sample.

Points the paper makes about the study in general: Compared with the aged group, more naive CD4+ T cells, fewer expanded clones and increased TCR diversity were shown by the long-lived group, suggesting age selection. There was a strong correlation between observed TCR beta diversity and the percentage of naive T cells measured by flow cytometry. Estimates of total diversity based on one million sequenced T cells were regarded as lower bounds and as underestimates. Observed TCR beta diversity per million T cells fell roughly linearly with age, and a significant reduction was already apparent by age approximately 41. Donor CMV infection status was unknown, potentially confounding age-related changes in expanded clonotypes. Because profiling used bulk unsorted PBMCs, naive and antigen-experienced compartments could not be compared conclusively.

There are many counts of this clonotype. Its antigen has not been determined. Base qualities were left out, and no much larger clone turns up one base away. What was sequenced was blood. This TCR was sampled from a man aged 70-80 years in good health. The rearranged segments are TRBV27 and TRBJ2-5; TRBD1 fits 9 bases in the junction. In nucleotide form, the sequence is TGTGCCAGCAGTTTCCTAACAGGGGGCAGAGAGACCCAGTACTTC. It codes for CASSFLTGGRETQYF.